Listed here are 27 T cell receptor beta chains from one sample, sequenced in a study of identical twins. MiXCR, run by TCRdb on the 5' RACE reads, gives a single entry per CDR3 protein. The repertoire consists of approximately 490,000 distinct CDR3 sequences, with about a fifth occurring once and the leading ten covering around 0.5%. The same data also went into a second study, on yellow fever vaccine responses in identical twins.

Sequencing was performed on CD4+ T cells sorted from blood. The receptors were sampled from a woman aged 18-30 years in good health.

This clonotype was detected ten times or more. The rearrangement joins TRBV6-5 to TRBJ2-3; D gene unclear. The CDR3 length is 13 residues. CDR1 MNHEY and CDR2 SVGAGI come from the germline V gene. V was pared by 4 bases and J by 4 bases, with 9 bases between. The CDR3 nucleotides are TGTGCCAGCAGTTCGCCGACATCAGATACGCAGTATTTT. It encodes CASSSPTSDTQYF.

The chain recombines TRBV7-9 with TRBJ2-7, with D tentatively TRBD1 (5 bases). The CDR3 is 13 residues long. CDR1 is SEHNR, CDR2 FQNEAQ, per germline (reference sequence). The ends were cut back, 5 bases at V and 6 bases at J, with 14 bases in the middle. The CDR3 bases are TGTGCCAGCAGCGATACCAGGGTGATCGAGCAGTACGTC. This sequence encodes CASSDTRVIEQYV.

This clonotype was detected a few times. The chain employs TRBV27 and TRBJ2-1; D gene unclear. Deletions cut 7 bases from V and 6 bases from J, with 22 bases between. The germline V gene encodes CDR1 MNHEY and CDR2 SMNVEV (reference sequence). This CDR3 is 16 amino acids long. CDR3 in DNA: TGTGCCAGCACCCCAATTCGGAACAGCTCTCCCAATGAGCAGTTCTTC. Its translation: CASTPIRNSSPNEQFF.

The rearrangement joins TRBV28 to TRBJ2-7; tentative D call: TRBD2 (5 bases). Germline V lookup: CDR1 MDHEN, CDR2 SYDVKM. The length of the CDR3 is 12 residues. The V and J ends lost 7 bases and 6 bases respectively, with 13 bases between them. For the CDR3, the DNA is TGTGCCAGCACCCAGCCGGGATCCGAGCAGTACTTC. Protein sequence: CASTQPGSEQYF.

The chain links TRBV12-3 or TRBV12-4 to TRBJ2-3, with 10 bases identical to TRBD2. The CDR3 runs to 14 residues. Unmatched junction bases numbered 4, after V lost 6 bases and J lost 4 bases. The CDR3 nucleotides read TGTGCCAGCAGCAAAGCGGGAGGGGCAGATACGCAGTATTTT. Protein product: CASSKAGGADTQYF.

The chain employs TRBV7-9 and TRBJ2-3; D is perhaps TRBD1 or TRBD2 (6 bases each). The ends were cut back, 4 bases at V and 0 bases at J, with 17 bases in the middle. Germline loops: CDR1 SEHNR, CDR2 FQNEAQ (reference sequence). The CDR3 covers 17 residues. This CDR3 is CASSSGAWAGSTDTQYF. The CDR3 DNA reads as TGTGCCAGCAGCTCGGGGGCGTGGGCGGGAAGCACAGATACGCAGTATTTT.

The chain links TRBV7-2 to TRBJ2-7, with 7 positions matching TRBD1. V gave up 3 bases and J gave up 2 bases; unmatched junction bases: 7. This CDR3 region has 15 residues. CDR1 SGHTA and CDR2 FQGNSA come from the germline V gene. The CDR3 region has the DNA TGTGCCAGCAGCTTGACAGGGACAACTCCCTACGAGCAGTACTTC. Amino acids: CASSLTGTTPYEQYF.

CDR3 sequence: CATSIAPLQGYEQYF. The CDR3 DNA follows: TGTGCCACCAGCATTGCCCCACTCCAGGGCTACGAGCAGTACTTC. The chain carries TRBV15 and TRBJ2-7; possible D gene TRBD1, 5 bases. Trimming cost V 4 bases and J 3 bases, with 16 bases left between them. The CDR3 totals 15 residues. Germline CDR1 is LNHNV and CDR2 is YYDKDF (reference sequence).

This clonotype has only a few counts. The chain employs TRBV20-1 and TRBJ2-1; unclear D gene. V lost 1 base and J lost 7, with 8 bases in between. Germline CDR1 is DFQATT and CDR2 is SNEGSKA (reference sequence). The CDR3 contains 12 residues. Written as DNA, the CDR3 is TGCAGTGCTAGAGCCAGTTTAAATGAGCAGTTCTTC. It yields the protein CSARASLNEQFF.

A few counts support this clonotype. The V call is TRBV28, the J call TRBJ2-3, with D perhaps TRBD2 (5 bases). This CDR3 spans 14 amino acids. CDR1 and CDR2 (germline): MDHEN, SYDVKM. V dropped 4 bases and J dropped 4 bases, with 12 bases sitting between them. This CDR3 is CASSYLLGADTQYF. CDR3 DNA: TGTGCCAGCAGTTACCTACTCGGGGCAGATACGCAGTATTTT. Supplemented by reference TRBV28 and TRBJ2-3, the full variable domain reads DVKVTQSSRYLVKRTGEKVFLECVQDMDHENMFWYRQDPGLGLRLIYFSYDVKMKEKGDIPEGYSVSREKKERFSLILESASTNQTSMYLCASSYLLGADTQYFGPGTRLTVL.

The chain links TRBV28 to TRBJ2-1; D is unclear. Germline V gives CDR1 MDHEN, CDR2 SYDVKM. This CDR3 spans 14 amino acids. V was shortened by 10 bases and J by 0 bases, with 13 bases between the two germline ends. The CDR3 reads CATGRILSYNEQFF. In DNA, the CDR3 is TGTGCCACCGGAAGGATTCTCTCCTACAATGAGCAGTTCTTC.

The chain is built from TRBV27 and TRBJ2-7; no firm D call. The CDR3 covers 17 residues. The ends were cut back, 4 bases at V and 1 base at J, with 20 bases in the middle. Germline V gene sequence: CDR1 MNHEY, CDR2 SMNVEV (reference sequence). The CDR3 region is CASSSYSGRPISYEQYF. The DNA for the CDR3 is TGTGCCAGCAGTTCTTATTCTGGACGGCCGATATCCTACGAGCAGTACTTC.

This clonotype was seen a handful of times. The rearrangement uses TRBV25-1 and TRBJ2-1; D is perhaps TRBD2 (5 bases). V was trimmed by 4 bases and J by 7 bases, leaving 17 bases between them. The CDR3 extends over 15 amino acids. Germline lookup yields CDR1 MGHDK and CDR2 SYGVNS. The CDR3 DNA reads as TGTGCCAGCAGTGGTGCGGGCCTCCAATTAAATGAGCAGTTCTTC. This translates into CASSGAGLQLNEQFF.

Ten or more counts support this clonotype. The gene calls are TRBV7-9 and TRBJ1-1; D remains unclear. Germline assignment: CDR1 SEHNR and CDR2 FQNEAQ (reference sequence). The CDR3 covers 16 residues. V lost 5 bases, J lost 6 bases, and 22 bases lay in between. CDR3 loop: CASSPSLSWAGAEAFF. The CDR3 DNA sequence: TGTGCCAGCAGCCCATCCCTATCCTGGGCGGGCGCTGAAGCTTTCTTT.

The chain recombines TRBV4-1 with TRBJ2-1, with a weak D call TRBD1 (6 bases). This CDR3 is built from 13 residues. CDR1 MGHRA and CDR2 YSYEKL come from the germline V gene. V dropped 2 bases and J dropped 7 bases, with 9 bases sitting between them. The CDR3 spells CASSQRGGNEQFF. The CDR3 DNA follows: TGCGCCAGCAGCCAACGAGGGGGTAATGAGCAGTTCTTC.

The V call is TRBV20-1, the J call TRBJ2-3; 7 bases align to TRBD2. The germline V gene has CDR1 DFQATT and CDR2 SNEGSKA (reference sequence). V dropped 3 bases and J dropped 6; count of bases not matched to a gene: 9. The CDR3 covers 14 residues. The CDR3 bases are TGCAGTGCTAGCTCGGGGGGACCCAGGGATACGCAGTATTTT. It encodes CSASSGGPRDTQYF.

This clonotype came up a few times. The CDR3 loop is CSARNPRGGRRDNEQFF. DNA of the CDR3: TGCAGTGCTAGGAACCCCCGGGGGGGGCGCCGGGACAATGAGCAGTTCTTC. The chain combines TRBV20-1 with TRBJ2-1, with TRBD2 matching over 8 bases. Per the germline V gene, CDR1 is DFQATT and CDR2 is SNEGSKA (reference sequence). This CDR3 is built from 17 residues. V dropped 3 bases and J dropped 5; count of bases not matched to a gene: 15.

The chain's CDR3 is CASSLETLSYNEQFF. The DNA for the CDR3 is TGTGCCAGCAGCTTGGAGACTTTGTCCTACAATGAGCAGTTCTTC. The J gene is TRBJ2-1, the V gene TRBV5-6; D gene unclear. CDR1 is SGHDT, CDR2 YYEEEE, per germline. Trimming stripped 0 bases from V and 1 base from J, with 8 bases between. The CDR3 loop spans 15 amino acids. Based on the CDR3 plus reference TRBV5-6 and TRBJ2-1, the full variable domain is DAGVTQSPTHLIKTRGQQVTLRCSPKSGHDTVSWYQQALGQGPQFIFQYYEEEERQRGNFPDRFSGHQFPNYSSELNVNALLLGDSALYLCASSLETLSYNEQFFGPGTRLTVL.

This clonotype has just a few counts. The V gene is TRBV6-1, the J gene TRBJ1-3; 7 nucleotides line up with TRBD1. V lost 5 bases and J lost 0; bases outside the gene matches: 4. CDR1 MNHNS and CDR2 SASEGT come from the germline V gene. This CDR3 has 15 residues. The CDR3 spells CASSKGQVSGNTIYF. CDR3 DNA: TGTGCCAGCAGTAAAGGACAGGTCTCTGGAAACACCATATATTTT.

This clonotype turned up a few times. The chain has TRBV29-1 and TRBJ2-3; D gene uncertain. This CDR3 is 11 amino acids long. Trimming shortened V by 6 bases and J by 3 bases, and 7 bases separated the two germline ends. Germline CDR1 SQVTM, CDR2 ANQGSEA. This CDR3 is CSVARTDTQYF. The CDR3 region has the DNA TGCAGCGTGGCCCGGACAGATACGCAGTATTTT.

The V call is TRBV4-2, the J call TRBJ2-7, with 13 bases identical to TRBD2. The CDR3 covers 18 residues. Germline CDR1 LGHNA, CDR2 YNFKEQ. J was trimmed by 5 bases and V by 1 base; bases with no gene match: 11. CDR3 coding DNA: TGTGCCAGCAGCCAAGGGACTAGCGGGAGTATTATAGGGCACGAGCAGTACTTC. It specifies CASSQGTSGSIIGHEQYF.

The chain's CDR3 is CASRGQDGANYGYTF. For the CDR3, the DNA is TGTGCCAGCAGGGGACAGGACGGGGCTAACTATGGCTACACCTTC. The chain is built from TRBV6-1 and TRBJ1-2; 8 nucleotides align to TRBD1. This CDR3 comprises 15 residues. The germline V gene encodes CDR1 MNHNS and CDR2 SASEGT. Germline trimming cut 6 bases from V and 0 bases from J; bases unmatched to any gene: 6.

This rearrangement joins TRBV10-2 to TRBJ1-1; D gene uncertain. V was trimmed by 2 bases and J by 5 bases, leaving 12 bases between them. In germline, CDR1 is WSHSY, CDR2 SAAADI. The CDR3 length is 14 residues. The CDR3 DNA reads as TGCGCCAGCAGTGAGCGGTTCTTGATGACTGAAGCTTTCTTT. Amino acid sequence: CASSERFLMTEAFF.

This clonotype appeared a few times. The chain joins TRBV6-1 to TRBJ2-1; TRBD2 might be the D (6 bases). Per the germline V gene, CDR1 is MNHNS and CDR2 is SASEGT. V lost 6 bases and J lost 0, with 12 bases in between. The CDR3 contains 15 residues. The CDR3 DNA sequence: TGTGCCAGCAGACGACCGGGAGACTCCTACAATGAGCAGTTCTTC. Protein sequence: CASRRPGDSYNEQFF.

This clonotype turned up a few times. DNA of the CDR3: TGTGCCAGCAGCCAGGGAGCGGGAAGCTCCTACGAGCAGTACTTC. Encoded protein: CASSQGAGSSYEQYF. The rearrangement uses TRBV12-3 or TRBV12-4 and TRBJ2-7, with 7 bases fitting TRBD2. After removal of 6 bases from V and 0 bases from J, the junction contained 8 bases not matched to a gene. The CDR3 is 15 amino acids.

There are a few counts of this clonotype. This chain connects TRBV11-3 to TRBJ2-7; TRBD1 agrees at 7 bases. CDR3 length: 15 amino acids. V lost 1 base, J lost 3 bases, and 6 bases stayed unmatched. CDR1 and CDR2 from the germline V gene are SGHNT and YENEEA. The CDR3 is CASSLGMGDSYEQYF. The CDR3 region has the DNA TGTGCCAGCAGCTTAGGGATGGGGGACAGCTACGAGCAGTACTTC.

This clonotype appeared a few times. The CDR3 spells CAIRGTGAYEQYF. The CDR3 nucleotides read TGTGCCATCAGAGGGACAGGAGCGTACGAGCAGTACTTC. The chain couples TRBV10-3 to TRBJ2-7, with 8 nucleotides matching TRBD1. The CDR3 consists of 13 residues. Germline V gene sequence: CDR1 ENHRY, CDR2 SYGVKD. J lost 4 bases, V lost 6 bases, and 5 bases had no gene match.